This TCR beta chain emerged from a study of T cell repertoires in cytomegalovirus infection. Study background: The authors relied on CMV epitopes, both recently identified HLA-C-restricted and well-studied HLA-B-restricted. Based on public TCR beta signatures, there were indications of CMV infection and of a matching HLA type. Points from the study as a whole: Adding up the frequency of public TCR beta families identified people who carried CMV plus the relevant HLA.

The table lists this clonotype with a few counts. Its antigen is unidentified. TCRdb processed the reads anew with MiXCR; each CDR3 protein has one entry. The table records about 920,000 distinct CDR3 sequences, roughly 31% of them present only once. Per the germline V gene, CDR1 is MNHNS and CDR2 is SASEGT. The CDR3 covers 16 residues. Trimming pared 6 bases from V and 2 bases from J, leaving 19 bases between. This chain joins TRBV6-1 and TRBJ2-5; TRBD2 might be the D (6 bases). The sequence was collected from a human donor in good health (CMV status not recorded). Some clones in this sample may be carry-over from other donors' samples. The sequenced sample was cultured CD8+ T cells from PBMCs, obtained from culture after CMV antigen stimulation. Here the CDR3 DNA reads TGTGCCAGCAGCGAATGGGTCGGGACTCAGCAAGAGACCCAGTACTTC. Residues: CASSEWVGTQQETQYF.